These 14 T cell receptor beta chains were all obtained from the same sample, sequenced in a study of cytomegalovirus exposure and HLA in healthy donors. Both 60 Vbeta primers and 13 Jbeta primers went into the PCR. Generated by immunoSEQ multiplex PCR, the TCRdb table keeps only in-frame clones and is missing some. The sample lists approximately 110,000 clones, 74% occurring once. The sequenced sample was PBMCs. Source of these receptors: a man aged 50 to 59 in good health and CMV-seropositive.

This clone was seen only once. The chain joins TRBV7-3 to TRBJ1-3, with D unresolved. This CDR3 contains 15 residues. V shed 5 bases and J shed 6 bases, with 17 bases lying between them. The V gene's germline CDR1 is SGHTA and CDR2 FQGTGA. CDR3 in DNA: TGTGCCAGCAGCCTAGACGGAGGGTACTCAAACACCATATATTTT. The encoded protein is CASSLDGGYSNTIYF.

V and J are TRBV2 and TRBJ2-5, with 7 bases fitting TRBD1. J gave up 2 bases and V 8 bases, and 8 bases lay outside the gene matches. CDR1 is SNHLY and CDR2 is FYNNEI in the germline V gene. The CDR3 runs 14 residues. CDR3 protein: CASLPMDRQETQYF. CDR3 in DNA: TGTGCCAGCCTACCGATGGACAGGCAAGAGACCCAGTACTTC.

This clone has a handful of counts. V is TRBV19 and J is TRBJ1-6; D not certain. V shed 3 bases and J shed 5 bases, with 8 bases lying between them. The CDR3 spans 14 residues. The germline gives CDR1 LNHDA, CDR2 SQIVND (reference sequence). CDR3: CASSINRDNSPLHF. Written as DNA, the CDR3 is TGTGCCAGTAGTATCAACAGAGATAATTCACCCCTCCACTTT.

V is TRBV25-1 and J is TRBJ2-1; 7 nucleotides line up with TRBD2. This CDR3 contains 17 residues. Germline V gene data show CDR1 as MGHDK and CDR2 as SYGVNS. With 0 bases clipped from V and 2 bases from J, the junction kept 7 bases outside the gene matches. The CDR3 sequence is CASSEYRWEGTYNEQFF. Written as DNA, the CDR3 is TGTGCCAGCAGTGAATATCGCTGGGAGGGGACCTACAATGAGCAGTTCTTC. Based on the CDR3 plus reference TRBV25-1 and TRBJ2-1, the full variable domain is EADIYQTPRYLVIGTGKKITLECSQTMGHDKMYWYQQDPGMELHLIHYSYGVNSTEKGDLSSESTVSRIRTEHFPLTLESARPSHTSQYLCASSEYRWEGTYNEQFFGPGTRLTVL.

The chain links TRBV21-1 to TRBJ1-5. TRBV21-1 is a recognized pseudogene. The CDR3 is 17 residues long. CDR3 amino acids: CASSEKRTGNKLQPQHF. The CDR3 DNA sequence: TGTGCCAGCAGCGAGAAAAGGACGGGGAACAAGTTACAGCCCCAGCATTTT.

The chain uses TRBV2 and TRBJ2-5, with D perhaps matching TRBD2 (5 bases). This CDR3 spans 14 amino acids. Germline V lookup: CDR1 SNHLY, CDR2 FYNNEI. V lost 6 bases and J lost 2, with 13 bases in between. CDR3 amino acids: CASSASGLQETQYF. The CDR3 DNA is TGTGCCAGCAGCGCCTCAGGACTTCAAGAGACCCAGTACTTC.

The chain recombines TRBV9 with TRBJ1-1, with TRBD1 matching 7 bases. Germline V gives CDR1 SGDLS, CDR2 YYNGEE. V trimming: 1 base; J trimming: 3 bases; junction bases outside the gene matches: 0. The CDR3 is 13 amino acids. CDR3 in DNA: TGTGCCAGCAGCGTACAGGGGGACACTGAAGCTTTCTTT. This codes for CASSVQGDTEAFF.

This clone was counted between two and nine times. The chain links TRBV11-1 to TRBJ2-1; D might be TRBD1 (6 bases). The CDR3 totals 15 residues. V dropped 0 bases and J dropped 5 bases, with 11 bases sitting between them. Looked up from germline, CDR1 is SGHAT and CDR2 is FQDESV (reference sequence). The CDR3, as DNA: TGTGCCAGCAGCTTAGCCACAGGGCCGAACAATGAGCAGTTCTTC. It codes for CASSLATGPNNEQFF.

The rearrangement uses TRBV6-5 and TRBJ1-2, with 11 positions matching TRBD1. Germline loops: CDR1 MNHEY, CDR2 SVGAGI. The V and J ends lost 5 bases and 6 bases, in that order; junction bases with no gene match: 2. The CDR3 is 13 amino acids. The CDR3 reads CASSGQGADGYTF. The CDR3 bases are TGTGCCAGCAGTGGACAGGGGGCCGATGGCTACACCTTC.

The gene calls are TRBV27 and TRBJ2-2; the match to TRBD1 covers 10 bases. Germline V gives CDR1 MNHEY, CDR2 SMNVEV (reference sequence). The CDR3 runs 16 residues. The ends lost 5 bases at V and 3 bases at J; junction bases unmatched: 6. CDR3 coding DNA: TGTGCCAGCAGTCTGTGGGGGACAGGGGACACCGGGGAGCTGTTTTTT. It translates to CASSLWGTGDTGELFF.

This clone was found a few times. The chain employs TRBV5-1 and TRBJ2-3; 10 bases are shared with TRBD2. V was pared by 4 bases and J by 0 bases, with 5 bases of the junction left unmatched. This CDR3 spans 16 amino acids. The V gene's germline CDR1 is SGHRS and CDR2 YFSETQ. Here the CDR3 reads CASSGASGGSTDTQYF. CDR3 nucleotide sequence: TGCGCCAGCAGCGGGGCTAGCGGGGGTAGCACAGATACGCAGTATTTT.

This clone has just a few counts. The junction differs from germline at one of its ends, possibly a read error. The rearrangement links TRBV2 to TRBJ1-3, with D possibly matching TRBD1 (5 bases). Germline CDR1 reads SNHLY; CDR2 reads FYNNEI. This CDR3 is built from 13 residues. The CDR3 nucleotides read TGTGCCAGCACTGGGCGTTCGTTAGGACATCCTGATTTT. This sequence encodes CASTGRSLGHPDF.

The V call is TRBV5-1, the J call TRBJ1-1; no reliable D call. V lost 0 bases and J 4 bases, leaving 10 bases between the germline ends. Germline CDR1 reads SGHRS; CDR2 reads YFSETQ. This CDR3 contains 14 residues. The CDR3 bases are TGCGCCAGCAGCTTGGGCCAGGTCATCACTGAAGCTTTCTTT. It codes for CASSLGQVITEAFF.

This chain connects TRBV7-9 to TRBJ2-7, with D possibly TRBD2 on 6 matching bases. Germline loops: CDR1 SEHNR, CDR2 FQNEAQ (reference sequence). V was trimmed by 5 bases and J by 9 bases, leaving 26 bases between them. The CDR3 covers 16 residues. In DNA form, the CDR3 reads TGTGCCAGCAGCATGGGACCCCAGGGAGGTGGTCGTAGGCAGTACTTC. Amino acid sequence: CASSMGPQGGGRRQYF. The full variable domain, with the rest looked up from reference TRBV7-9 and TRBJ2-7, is DTGVSQNPRHKITKRGQNVTFRCDPISEHNRLYWYRQTLGQGPEFLTYFQNEAQLEKSRLLSDRFSAERPKGSFSTLEIQRTEQGDSAMYLCASSMGPQGGGRRQYFGPGTRLTVT.